This TCR beta chain is drawn from a study of blood T cell repertoires in COVID-19. As for the study in general: The United States, Italy and Spain supplied acute and convalescent COVID-19 samples. PBMCs, B-cell-depleted T cells, or T cells were the source of the cDNA or gDNA that made up the material.

Under the authors' procedure: Reference gene primer amplification yielded estimated nucleated cell counts. Profiling relied on immunoSEQ multiplex PCR, and the TCRdb table lists in-frame clones only, not all of them. V and J calls and clone size are those listed in that table; D and trimming were worked out from the DNA. The sample has more than 250,000 clones; roughly 90% are singletons. Source material: peripheral blood. This sequence was found in a man aged 18-30 years who had recovered from COVID-19.

This CDR3 is CSVAASGTGEGYTF. The CDR3 nucleotides read TGCAGCGTTGCGGCCTCCGGGACAGGGGAAGGCTACACCTTC. This rearrangement joins TRBV29-1 to TRBJ1-2, with 10 positions matching TRBD1. The ends lost 4 bases at V and 8 bases at J; junction bases unmatched: 10. CDR1 is SQVTM and CDR2 is ANQGSEA in the germline V gene. The CDR3 contains 14 residues.